The sequence of this TCR beta chain was determined in a study of T cell repertoires in aging, cancer and after chemotherapy. Study results and caveats: In cancer patients, declining TCR diversity with age involved lost richness and lost evenness.

TRB rearrangements spanning V, D and J were amplified using mixed TRB-A/B primers. TCRdb reprocessed the multiplex PCR reads with MiXCR, giving one entry per CDR3 protein. The table has roughly 3,500 distinct CDR3 sequences, more than 20% seen once; the top ten hold roughly 19%. As to this clonotype: Its target is not known.

CDR3 length: 15 residues. Germline CDR1 reads DFQATT; CDR2 reads SNEGSKA (reference sequence). The V end lost 4 bases, the J end lost 6 bases, and 18 bases lay between the germline ends. TCR beta rearrangements were amplified from peripheral blood genomic DNA. Sequencing was carried out using blood. The TCR was taken from a human donor with a blood cancer. The chain couples TRBV20-1 to TRBJ2-2; D gene ambiguous. The CDR3 reads CSAKDLGFLAGELFF. CDR3 nucleotides: TGCAGTGCTAAAGATTTGGGGTTTTTGGCCGGGGAGCTGTTTTTT.